This T cell receptor beta chain originates from a study of blood T cells in healthy people across ages. Findings and caveats of the study: The recorded TCR beta diversity per million T cells decreased in a roughly linear manner with age.

Trimming stripped 5 bases from V and 7 bases from J, with 15 bases between. The germline gives CDR1 DFQATT, CDR2 SNEGSKA (reference sequence). This CDR3 contains 13 residues. Primers used in a second PCR of about 6 to 11 cycles were a sample-barcoded 5' primer and a J-beta primer mix. Using its own MiXCR run on the 5' RACE reads, TCRdb lists one record per CDR3 protein. The table lists over 600,000 distinct CDR3 sequences, about 61% of them singletons. A remark on this clonotype: What it binds is not known.

Per sample, at least 5 micrograms of total RNA were extracted. The chain employs TRBV20-1 and TRBJ1-5; D possibly corresponds to TRBD1 (6 bases). This clonotype was sampled from a man aged 40-50 years in good health. The sequenced sample consisted of blood. The DNA for the CDR3 is TGCAGTGCTTGGGGGGGGGGCGACCAGCCCCAGCATTTT. It specifies CSAWGGGDQPQHF.